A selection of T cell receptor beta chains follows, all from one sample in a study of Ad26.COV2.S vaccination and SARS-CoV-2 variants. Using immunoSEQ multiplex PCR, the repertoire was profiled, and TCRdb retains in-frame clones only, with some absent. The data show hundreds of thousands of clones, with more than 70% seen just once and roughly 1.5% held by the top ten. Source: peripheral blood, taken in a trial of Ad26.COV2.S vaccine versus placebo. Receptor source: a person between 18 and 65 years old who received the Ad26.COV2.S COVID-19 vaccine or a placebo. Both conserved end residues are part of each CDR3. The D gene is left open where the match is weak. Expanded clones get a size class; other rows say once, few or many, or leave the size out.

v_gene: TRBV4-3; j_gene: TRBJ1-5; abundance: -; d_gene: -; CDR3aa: CASSQDISNQPQHF; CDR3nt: TGCGCCAGCAGCCAAGACATCAGTAATCAGCCCCAGCATTTT
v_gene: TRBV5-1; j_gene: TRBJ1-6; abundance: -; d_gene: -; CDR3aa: CASSLTDVYNSPLHF; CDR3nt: TGCGCCAGCAGCTTGACAGACGTCTATAATTCACCCCTCCACTTT
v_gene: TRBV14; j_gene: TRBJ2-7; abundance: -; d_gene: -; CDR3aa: CASSLIGSYEQYF; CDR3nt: TGTGCCAGCAGCCTAATTGGCAGCTACGAGCAGTACTTC
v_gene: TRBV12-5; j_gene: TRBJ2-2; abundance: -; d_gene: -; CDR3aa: CASGDSNTGELFF; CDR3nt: TGTGCTAGTGGGGACTCGAACACCGGGGAGCTGTTTTTT
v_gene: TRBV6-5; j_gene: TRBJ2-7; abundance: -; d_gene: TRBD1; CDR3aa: CASSSDRDRVSYEQYF; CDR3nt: TGTGCCAGCAGTTCCGACCGGGACAGGGTATCCTACGAGCAGTACTTC
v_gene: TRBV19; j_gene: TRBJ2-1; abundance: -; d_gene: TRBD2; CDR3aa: CASSALLAGHNEQFF; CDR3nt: TGTGCCAGTAGTGCCCTCCTAGCGGGCCACAATGAGCAGTTCTTC
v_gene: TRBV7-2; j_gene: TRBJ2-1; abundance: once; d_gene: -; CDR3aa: CASKRGLWDEQFF; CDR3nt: TGTGCCAGCAAAAGGGGACTTTGGGATGAGCAGTTCTTC
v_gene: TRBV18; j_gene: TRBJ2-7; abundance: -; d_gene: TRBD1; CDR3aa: CASSPTGTGGYEQYF; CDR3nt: TGTGCCAGCTCCCCGACCGGGACAGGAGGCTACGAGCAGTACTTC
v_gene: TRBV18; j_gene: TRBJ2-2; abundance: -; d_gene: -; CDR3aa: CASSPPTGSNTGELFF; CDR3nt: TGTGCCAGCTCACCACCGACGGGTTCGAACACCGGGGAGCTGTTTTTT
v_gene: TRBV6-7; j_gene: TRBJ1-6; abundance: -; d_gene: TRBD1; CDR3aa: CASSYEDRGKDHNSPLHF; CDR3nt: TGTGCCAGCAGTTACGAAGACAGGGGGAAGGATCATAATTCACCCCTCCACTTT
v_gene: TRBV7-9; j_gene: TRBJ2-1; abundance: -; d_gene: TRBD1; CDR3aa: CASSLGQGEHNEQFF; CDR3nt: TGTGCCAGCAGCCTGGGACAGGGGGAACACAATGAGCAGTTCTTC
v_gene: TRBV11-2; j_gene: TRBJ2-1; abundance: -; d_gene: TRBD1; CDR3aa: CASSSWGRTGVYNEQFF; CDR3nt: TGTGCCAGCAGCTCATGGGGACGGACAGGGGTCTACAATGAGCAGTTCTTC
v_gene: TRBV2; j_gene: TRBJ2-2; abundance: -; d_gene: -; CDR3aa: CASSELAESGELFF; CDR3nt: TGTGCCAGCAGTGAGTTGGCAGAATCCGGGGAGCTGTTTTTT
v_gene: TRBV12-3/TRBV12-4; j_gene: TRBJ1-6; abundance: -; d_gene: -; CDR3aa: CASSFSRALHF; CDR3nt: TGTGCCAGCAGTTTTAGTCGGGCCCTCCACTTT
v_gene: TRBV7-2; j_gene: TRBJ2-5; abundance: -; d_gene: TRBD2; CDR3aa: CASSSGTSGTYQETQYF; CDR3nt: TGTGCCAGCAGCTCTGGGACTAGCGGGACGTACCAAGAGACCCAGTACTTC
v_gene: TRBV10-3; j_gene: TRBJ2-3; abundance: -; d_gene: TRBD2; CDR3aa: CAAGTRWGGISDTQYF; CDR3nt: TGTGCCGCAGGGACCCGTTGGGGAGGGATATCGGATACGCAGTATTTT
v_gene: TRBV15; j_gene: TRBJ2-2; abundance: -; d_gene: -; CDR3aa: CATSRVGAVRAGELFF; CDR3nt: TGTGCCACCAGCAGAGTGGGAGCGGTGAGGGCCGGGGAGCTGTTTTTT
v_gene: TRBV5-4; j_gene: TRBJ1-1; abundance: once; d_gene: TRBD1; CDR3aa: CASSYGTGNLQAFF; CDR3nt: TGTGCCAGCAGCTACGGGACAGGCAACCTACAAGCTTTCTTT
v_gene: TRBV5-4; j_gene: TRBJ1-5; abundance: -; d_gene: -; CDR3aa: CASSSGPSHSKPQHF; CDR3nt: TGTGCCAGCAGCTCGGGCCCATCCCACAGTAAGCCCCAGCATTTT
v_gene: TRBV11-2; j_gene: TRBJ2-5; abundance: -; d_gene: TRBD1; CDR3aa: CASSPSGTERRETQYF; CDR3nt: TGTGCCAGCAGCCCGTCCGGGACAGAGCGGAGGGAGACCCAGTACTTC
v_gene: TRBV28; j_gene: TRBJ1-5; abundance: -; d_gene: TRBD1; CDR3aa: CASSPGTGNQPQHF; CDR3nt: TGTGCCAGCAGTCCCGGGACAGGCAATCAGCCCCAGCATTTT
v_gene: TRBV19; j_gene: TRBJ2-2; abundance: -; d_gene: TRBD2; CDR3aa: CASRVTSGSVAGELFF; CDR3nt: TGTGCCAGTAGGGTCACTAGCGGGAGTGTGGCCGGGGAGCTGTTTTTT
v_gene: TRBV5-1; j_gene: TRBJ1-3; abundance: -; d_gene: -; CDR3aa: CASSPGSSGNTIYF; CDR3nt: TGCGCCAGCAGCCCCGGGAGCTCTGGAAACACCATATATTTT
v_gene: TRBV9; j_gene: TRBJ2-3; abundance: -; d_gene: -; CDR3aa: CASSVGRAGTDTQYF; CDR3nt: TGTGCCAGCAGCGTAGGAAGGGCCGGCACAGATACGCAGTATTTT
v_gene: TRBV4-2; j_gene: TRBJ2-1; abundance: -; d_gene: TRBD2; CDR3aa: CASSRSPSGSSYNEQFF; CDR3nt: TGTGCCAGCAGCCGATCTCCAAGCGGGAGCTCCTACAATGAGCAGTTCTTC
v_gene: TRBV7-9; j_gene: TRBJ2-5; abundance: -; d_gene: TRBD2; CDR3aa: CATSGSRGNWETQYF; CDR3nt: TGTGCCACTAGCGGGAGTAGGGGAAATTGGGAGACCCAGTACTTC
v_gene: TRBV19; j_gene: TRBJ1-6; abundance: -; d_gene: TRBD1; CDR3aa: CASSYGTDSSPLHF; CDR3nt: TGTGCCAGTAGTTACGGGACAGATAGTTCACCCCTCCACTTT
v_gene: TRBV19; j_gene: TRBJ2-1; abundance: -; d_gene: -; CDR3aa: CASSIGPGRRSGEQFF; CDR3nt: TGTGCCAGTAGTATAGGGCCAGGGAGACGATCGGGTGAGCAGTTCTTC
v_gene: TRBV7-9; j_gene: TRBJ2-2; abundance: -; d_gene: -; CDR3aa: CASSSPPPGLTRELFF; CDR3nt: TGTGCCAGCAGCTCTCCCCCCCCGGGACTTACTCGGGAGCTGTTTTTT
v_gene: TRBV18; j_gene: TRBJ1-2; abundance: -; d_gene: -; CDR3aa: CASSRGGSNYGYTF; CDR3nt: TGTGCCAGCTCACGCGGGGGATCCAACTATGGCTACACCTTC
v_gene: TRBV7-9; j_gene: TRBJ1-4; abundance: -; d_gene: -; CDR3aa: CASSLEGQLNEKLFF; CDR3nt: TGTGCCAGCAGCTTAGAAGGACAGCTTAATGAAAAACTGTTTTTT
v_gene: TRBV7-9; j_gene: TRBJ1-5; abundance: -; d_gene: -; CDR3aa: CASSPPGQPQHF; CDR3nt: TGTGCCAGCAGCCCCCCGGGGCAGCCCCAGCATTTT
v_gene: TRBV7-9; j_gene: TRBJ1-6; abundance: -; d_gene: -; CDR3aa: CASTSDSENSPLHF; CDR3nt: TGTGCCAGCACATCGGACAGCGAGAATTCACCCCTCCACTTT
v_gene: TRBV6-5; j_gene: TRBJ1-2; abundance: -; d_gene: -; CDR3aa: CASSQGFYGYTF; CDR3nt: TGTGCCAGCAGCCAGGGGTTCTATGGCTACACCTTC
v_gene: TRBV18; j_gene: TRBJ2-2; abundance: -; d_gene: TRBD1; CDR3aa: CASSPLQGANGELFF; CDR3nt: TGTGCCAGCTCACCACTACAGGGGGCAAACGGGGAGCTGTTTTTT
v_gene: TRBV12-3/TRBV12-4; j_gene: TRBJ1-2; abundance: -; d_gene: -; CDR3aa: CASSLRQAGGYTF; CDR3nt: TGTGCCAGCAGTTTACGACAGGCCGGCGGCTACACCTTC
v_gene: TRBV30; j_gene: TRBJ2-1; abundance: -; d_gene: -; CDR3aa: CAWREVAAGPTGEQFF; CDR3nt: TGTGCCTGGAGGGAGGTAGCGGCGGGGCCTACAGGAGAGCAGTTCTTC
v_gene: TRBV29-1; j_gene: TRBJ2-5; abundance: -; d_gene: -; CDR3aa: CSDQGEETQYF; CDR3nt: TGCAGCGACCAAGGAGAAGAGACCCAGTACTTC
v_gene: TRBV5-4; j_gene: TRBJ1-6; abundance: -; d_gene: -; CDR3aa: CASSLVGGARNSPLHF; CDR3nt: TGTGCCAGCAGCTTGGTAGGGGGGGCCCGTAATTCACCCCTCCACTTT
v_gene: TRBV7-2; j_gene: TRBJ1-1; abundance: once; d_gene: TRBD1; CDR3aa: CASSRSGGTEAFF; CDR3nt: TGTGCCAGCAGCCGATCAGGGGGCACTGAAGCTTTCTTT
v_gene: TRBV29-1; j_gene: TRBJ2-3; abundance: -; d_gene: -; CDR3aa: CSVAGPFIDTQYF; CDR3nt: TGCAGCGTAGCCGGGCCGTTTATAGATACGCAGTATTTT
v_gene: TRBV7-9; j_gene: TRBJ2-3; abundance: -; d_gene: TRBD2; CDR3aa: CASSLGRLADGADTQYF; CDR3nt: TGTGCCAGCAGCTTAGGTCGGCTAGCGGATGGGGCAGATACGCAGTATTTT
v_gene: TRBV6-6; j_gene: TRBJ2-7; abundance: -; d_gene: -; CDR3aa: CASSPRRGEGAYVYEQYF; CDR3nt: TGTGCCAGCAGTCCTCGGAGGGGCGAGGGGGCCTATGTCTACGAGCAGTACTTC
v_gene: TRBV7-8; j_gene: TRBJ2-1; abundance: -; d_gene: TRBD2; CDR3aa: CASSPRTGGYNEQFF; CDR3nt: TGTGCCAGCAGCCCCCGGACGGGAGGTTACAATGAGCAGTTCTTC
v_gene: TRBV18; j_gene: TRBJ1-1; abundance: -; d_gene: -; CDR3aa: CASSDRFAEAFF; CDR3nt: TGTGCCAGCTCGGATAGGTTCGCTGAAGCTTTCTTT
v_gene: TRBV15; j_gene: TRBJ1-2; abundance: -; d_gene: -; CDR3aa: CATSRDSRVNYGYTF; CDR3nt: TGTGCCACCAGCAGAGATTCGAGGGTTAACTATGGCTACACCTTC
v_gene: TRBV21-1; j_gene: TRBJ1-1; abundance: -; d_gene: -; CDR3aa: CASIVGSNTEAFF; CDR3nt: TGTGCCAGCATTGTGGGTTCGAACACTGAAGCTTTCTTT
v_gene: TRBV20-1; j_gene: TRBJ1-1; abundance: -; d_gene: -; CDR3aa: CSAPGRPEAFF; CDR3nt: TGCAGTGCTCCGGGTCGTCCTGAAGCTTTCTTT
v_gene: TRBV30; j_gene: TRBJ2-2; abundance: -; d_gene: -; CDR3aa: CAWRPFLGRELFF; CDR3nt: TGTGCCTGGAGGCCCTTCCTGGGTCGGGAGCTGTTTTTT
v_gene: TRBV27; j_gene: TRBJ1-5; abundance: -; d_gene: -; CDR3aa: CASSPPRKLNQPQHF; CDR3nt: TGTGCCAGCAGTCCCCCTCGAAAGCTCAATCAGCCCCAGCATTTT
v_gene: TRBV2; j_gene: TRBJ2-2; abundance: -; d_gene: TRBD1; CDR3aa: CASSRRTGRTGELFF; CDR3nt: TGTGCCAGCAGTCGACGGACAGGGAGGACCGGGGAGCTGTTTTTT
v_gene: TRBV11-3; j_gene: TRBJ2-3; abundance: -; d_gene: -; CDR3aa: CASSPGATDTQYF; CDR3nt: TGTGCCAGCAGTCCGGGGGCCACAGATACGCAGTATTTT
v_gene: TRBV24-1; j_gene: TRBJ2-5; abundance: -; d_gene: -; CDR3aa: CATSAAGFGMAQYF; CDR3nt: TGTGCCACCAGTGCGGCCGGCTTTGGTATGGCCCAGTACTTC
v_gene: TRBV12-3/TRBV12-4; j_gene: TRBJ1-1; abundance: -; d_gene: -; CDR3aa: CASSLTANTEAFF; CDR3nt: TGTGCCAGCAGCCTAACAGCGAACACTGAAGCTTTCTTT
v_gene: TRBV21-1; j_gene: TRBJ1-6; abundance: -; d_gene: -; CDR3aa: CASSSGPSDSPLHF; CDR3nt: TGTGCCAGCAGCAGTGGACCATCGGATTCACCCCTCCACTTT
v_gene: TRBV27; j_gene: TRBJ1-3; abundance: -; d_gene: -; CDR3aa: CASSLEGNPGNTIYF; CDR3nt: TGTGCCAGCAGTTTAGAGGGAAACCCTGGAAACACCATATATTTT
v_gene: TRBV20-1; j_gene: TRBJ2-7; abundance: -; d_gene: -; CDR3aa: CSASLTYEQYF; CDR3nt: TGCAGTGCTAGCCTCACCTACGAGCAGTACTTC
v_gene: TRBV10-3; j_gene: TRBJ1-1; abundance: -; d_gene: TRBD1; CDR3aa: CAIRLDRGSTEAFF; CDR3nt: TGTGCCATCAGACTCGACAGGGGATCAACTGAAGCTTTCTTT